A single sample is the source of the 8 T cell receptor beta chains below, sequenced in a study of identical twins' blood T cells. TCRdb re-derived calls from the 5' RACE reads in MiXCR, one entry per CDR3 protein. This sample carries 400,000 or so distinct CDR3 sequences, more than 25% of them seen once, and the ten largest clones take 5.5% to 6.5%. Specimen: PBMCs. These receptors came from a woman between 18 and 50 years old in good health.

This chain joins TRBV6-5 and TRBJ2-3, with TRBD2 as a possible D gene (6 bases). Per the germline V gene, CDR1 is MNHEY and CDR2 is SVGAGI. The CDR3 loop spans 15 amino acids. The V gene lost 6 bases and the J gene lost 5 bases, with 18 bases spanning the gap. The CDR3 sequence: CASSLSSPGLDTQYF. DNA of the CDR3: TGTGCCAGCAGCCTATCGAGTCCGGGACTAGATACGCAGTATTTT.

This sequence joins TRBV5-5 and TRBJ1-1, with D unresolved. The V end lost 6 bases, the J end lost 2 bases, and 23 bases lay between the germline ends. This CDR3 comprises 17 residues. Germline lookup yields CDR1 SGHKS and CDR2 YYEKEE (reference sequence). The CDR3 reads CASTNEIVGKVNTEAFF. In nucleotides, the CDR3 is TGTGCCAGCACTAACGAAATCGTAGGGAAGGTTAACACTGAAGCTTTCTTT.

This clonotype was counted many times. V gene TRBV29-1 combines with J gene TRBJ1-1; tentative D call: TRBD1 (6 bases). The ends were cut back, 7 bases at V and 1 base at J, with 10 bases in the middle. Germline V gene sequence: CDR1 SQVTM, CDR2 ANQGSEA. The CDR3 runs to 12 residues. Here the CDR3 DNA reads TGCAGCGCCGGACAGAAGAACACTGAAGCTTTCTTT. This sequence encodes CSAGQKNTEAFF.

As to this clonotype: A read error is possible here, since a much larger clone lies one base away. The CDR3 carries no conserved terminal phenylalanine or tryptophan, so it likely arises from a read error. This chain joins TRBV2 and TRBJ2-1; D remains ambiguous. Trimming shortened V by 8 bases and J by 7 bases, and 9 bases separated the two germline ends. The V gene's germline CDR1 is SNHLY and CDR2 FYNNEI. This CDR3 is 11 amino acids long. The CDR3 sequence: CASLGFNEQFL. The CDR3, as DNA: TGTGCCAGCTTAGGTTTTAATGAGCAGTTCCTC.

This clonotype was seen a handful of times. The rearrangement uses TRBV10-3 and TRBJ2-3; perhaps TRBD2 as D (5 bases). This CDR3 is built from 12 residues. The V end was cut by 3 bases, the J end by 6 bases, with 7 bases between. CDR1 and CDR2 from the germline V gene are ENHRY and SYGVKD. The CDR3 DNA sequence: TGTGCCATCAGTGACGCTAGCGATACGCAGTATTTT. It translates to CAISDASDTQYF.

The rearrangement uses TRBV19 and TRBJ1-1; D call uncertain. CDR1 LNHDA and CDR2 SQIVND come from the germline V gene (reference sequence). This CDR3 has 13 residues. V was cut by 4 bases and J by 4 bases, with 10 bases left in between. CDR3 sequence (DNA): TGTGCCAGTAGTAGTCAGGCTTTCACTGAAGCTTTCTTT. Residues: CASSSQAFTEAFF.

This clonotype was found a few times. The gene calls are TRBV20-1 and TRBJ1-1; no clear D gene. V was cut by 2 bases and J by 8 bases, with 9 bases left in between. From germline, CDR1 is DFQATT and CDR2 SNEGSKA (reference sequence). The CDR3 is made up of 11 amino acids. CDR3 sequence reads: CSARRNLEAFF. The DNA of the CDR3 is TGCAGTGCTAGAAGAAATCTAGAAGCTTTCTTT.

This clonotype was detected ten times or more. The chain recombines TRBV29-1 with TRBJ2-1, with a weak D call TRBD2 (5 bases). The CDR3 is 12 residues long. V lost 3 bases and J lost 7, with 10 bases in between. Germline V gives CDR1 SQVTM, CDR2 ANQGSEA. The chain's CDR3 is CSVDEGGNEQFF. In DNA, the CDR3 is TGCAGCGTTGACGAAGGCGGGAATGAGCAGTTCTTC.